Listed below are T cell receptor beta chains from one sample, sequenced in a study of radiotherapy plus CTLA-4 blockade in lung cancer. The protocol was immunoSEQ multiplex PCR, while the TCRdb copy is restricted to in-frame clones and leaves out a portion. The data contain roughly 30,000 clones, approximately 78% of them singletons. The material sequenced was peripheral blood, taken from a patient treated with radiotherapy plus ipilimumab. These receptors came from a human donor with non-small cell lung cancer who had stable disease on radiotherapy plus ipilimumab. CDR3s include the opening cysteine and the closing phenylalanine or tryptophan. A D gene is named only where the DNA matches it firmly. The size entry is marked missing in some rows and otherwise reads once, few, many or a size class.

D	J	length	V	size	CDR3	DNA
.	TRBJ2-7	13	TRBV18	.	CASSDGQHYEQYF	TGTGCCAGCTCGGACGGACAGCACTACGAGCAGTACTTC
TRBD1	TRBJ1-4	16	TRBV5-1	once	CASSLGQGLSNEKLFF	TGCGCCAGCAGCTTGGGACAGGGGCTTAGTAATGAAAAACTGTTTTTT
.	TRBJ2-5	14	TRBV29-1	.	CSVGGGRIRETQYF	TGCAGCGTTGGGGGTGGTCGGATCCGAGAGACCCAGTACTTC
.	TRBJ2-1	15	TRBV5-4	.	CASSLGLPGGNEQFF	TGTGCCAGCAGCTTGGGACTCCCCGGGGGCAATGAGCAGTTCTTC
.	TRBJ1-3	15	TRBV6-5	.	CASSPPVASGNTIYF	TGTGCCAGCAGCCCCCCGGTCGCCTCTGGAAACACCATATATTTT
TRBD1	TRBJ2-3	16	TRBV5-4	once	CASSLLTTGATDTQYF	TGTGCCAGCAGCTTGTTGACGACAGGGGCAACAGATACGCAGTATTTT
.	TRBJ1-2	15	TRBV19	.	CASSYPLSGVYGYTF	TGTGCCAGTAGTTACCCCCTGAGTGGAGTATATGGCTACACCTTC
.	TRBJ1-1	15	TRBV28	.	CASSLGTALYTEAFF	TGTGCCAGCAGTTTAGGTACAGCTCTCTACACTGAAGCTTTCTTT
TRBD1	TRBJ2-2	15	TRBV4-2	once	CASSLGTGRTGELFF	TGTGCCAGCAGCCTGGGGACAGGCAGGACCGGGGAGCTGTTTTTT
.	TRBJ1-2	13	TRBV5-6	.	CASSLASPYGYTF	TGTGCCAGCAGCTTAGCCAGCCCCTATGGCTACACCTTC
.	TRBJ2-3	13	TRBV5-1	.	CASSFQQGDTQYF	TGCGCCAGCAGCTTTCAACAGGGAGATACGCAGTATTTT
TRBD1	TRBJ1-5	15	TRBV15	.	CATSLPGTGGQPQHF	TGTGCCACCAGCTTACCCGGGACAGGGGGACAGCCCCAGCATTTT
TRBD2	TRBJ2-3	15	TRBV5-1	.	CASSRAGENTDTQYF	TGCGCCAGCAGCCGAGCGGGGGAGAACACAGATACGCAGTATTTT
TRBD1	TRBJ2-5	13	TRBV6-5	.	CASRPTGLETQYF	TGTGCCAGCAGACCGACAGGGTTGGAGACCCAGTACTTC
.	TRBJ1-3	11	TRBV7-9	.	CASSTGNTIYF	TGTGCCAGCAGCACCGGAAACACCATATATTTT
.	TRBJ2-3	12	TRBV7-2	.	CASSSLVRKEYF	TGTGCCAGCAGCAGCCTCGTACGTAAAGAGTATTTT
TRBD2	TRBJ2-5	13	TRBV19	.	CASKASGEETQYF	TGTGCCAGTAAAGCTAGCGGGGAAGAGACCCAGTACTTC
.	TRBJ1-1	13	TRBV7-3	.	CASSPTSNTEAFF	TGTGCCAGCAGCCCAACATCAAACACTGAAGCTTTCTTT
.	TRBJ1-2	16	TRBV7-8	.	CASSRVPRVEDYGYTF	TGTGCCAGCAGCCGCGTCCCCCGGGTTGAGGACTATGGCTACACCTTC
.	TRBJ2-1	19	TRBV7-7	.	CASTDAGTSGVWSYNEQFF	TGTGCCAGCACCGACGCAGGCACATCGGGGGTGTGGTCCTACAATGAGCAGTTCTTC
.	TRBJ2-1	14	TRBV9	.	CASSVAGSSNEQFF	TGTGCCAGCAGCGTAGCAGGGTCCAGCAATGAGCAGTTCTTC
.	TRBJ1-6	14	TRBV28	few	CASTLGGVNSPLHF	TGTGCCAGCACTCTCGGGGGGGTCAATTCACCCCTCCACTTT
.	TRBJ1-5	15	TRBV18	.	CASSPRDRTNQPQHF	TGTGCCAGCTCACCACGAGATAGAACCAATCAGCCCCAGCATTTT
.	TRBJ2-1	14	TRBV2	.	CASTWRGSYNEQFF	TGTGCCAGCACCTGGAGGGGGAGCTACAATGAGCAGTTCTTC
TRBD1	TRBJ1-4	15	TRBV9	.	CASSVGTGPNEKLFF	TGTGCCAGCAGCGTAGGGACAGGCCCTAATGAAAAACTGTTTTTT
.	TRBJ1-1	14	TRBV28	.	CASGGGSGKTEAFF	TGTGCCAGCGGAGGAGGGTCAGGGAAGACTGAAGCTTTCTTT